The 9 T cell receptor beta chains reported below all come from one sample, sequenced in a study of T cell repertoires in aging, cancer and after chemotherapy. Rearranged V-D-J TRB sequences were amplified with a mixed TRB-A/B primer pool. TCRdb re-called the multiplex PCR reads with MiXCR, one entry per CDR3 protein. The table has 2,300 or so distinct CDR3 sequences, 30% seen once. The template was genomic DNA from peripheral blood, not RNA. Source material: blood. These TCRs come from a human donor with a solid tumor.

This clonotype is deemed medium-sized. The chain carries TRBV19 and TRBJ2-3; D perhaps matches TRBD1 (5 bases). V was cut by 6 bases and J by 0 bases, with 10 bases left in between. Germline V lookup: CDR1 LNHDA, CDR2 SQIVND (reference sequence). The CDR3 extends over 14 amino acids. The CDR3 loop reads CASRNRPSTDTQYF. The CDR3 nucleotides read TGTGCCAGTAGAAACAGGCCAAGCACAGATACGCAGTATTTT.

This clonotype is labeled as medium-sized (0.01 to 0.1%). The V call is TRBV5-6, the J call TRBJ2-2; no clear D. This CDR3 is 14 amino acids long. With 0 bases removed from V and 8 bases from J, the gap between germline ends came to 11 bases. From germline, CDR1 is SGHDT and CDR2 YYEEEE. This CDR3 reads CASSLVPATGELFF. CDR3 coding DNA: TGTGCCAGCAGCTTGGTGCCAGCGACAGGGGAGCTGTTTTTT. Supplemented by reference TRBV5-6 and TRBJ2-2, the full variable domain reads DAGVTQSPTHLIKTRGQQVTLRCSPKSGHDTVSWYQQALGQGPQFIFQYYEEEERQRGNFPDRFSGHQFPNYSSELNVNALLLGDSALYLCASSLVPATGELFFGEGSRLTVL.

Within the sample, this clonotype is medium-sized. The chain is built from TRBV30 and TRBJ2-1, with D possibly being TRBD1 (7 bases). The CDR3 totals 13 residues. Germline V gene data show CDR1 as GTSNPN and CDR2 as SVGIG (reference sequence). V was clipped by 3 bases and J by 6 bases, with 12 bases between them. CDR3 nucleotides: TGTGCCTGGAGCGGCGGGACAGCCAATGAGCAGTTCTTC. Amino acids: CAWSGGTANEQFF.

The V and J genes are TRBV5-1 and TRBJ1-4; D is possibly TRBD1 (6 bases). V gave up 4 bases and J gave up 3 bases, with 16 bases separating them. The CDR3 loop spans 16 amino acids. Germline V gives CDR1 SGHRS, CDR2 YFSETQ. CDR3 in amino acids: CASSPLGGAANEKLFF. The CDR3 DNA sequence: TGCGCCAGCAGCCCGCTTGGGGGCGCCGCTAATGAAAAACTGTTTTTT.

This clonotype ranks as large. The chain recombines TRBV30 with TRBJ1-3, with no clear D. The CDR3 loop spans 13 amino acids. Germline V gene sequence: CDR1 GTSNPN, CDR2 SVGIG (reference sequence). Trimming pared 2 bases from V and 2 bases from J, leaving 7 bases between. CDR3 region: CAWSPQAGNTIYF. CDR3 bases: TGTGCCTGGAGTCCTCAGGCTGGAAACACCATATATTTT.

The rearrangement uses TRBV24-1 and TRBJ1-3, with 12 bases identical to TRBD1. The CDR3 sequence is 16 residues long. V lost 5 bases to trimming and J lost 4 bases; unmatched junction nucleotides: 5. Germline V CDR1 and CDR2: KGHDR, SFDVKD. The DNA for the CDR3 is TGTGCCACCAGTGGCCCGGGACAGGGGGCAGGAAACACCATATATTTT. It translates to CATSGPGQGAGNTIYF.

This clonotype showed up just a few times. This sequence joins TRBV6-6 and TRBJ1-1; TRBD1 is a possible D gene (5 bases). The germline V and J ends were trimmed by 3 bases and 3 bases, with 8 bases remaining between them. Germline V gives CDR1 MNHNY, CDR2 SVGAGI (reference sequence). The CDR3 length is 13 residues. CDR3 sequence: CASSYDSYTEAFF. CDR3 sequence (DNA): TGTGCCAGCAGTTATGACAGTTACACTGAAGCTTTCTTT.

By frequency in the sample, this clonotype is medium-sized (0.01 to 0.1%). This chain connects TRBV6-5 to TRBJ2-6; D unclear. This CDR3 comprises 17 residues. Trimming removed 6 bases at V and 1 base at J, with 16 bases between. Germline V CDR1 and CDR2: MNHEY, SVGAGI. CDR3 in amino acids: CASRKGPSISGANVLTF. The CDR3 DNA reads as TGTGCCAGCAGAAAGGGTCCCTCCATATCTGGGGCCAACGTCCTGACTTTC.

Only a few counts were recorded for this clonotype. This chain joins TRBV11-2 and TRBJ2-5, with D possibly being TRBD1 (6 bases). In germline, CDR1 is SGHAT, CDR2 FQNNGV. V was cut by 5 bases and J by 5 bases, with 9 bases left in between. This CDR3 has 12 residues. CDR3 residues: CASSLGQETQYF. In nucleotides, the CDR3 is TGTGCCAGCAGCCTAGGACAGGAGACCCAGTACTTC.